The 16 T cell receptor beta chains in this list originate from one sample, sequenced in a study of blood T cell repertoires in COVID-19. Generated by immunoSEQ multiplex PCR, the TCRdb table keeps only in-frame clones and is missing some. Of hundreds of thousands of clones in the sample, 80% were seen once. The specimen sequenced was PBMCs or T cells enriched from blood (not recorded which). The receptors derive from a woman aged 40 to 55 with acute COVID-19.

This chain links TRBV3-1 (or the pseudogene TRBV3-2) with TRBJ1-1; TRBD1 might be the D (5 bases). Trimming took off 6 bases at V and 4 bases at J, with 15 bases between the two ends. CDR1 LGHDT and CDR2 YNNKEL come from the germline V gene (reference sequence). The CDR3 covers 14 residues. CDR3 nucleotides: TGTGCCAGCAGTAGGCAGGGATTAGGCACTGAAGCTTTCTTT. The encoded protein is CASSRQGLGTEAFF.

This chain connects TRBV5-6 to TRBJ1-1; D may be TRBD1 (6 bases). The germline V gene encodes CDR1 SGHDT and CDR2 YYEEEE. CDR3 length equals 13 residues. V dropped 7 bases and J dropped 1 base, with 11 bases sitting between them. CDR3 nucleotides: TGTGCCAGCCAAGGACAGTGGAACACTGAAGCTTTCTTT. It specifies CASQGQWNTEAFF.

The gene calls are TRBV5-4 and TRBJ2-2, with D possibly being TRBD2 (6 bases). Trimming removed 3 bases at V and 2 bases at J, with 11 bases between. The CDR3 runs 15 residues. Germline V CDR1 and CDR2: SGHNT, YYREEE (reference sequence). The CDR3 spells CASSSSGLNTGELFF. In DNA, the CDR3 is TGTGCCAGCAGCTCTTCGGGACTCAACACCGGGGAGCTGTTTTTT.

About this clone itself: Distinct nucleotide sequences in the sample also encode this CDR3. V and J are TRBV28 and TRBJ1-1; D is possibly TRBD1 (6 bases). Germline CDR1 is MDHEN and CDR2 is SYDVKM. There are 15 residues in the CDR3. The V gene lost 3 bases and the J gene lost 2 bases, with 13 bases spanning the gap. The CDR3 DNA reads as TGTGCCAGCAGTTTTTTCAGGGGAAAAAACACTGAAGCTTTCTTT. Residues: CASSFFRGKNTEAFF.

The chain carries TRBV30 and TRBJ1-4; D gene uncertain. Trimming stripped 3 bases from V and 5 bases from J, with 16 bases between. Germline loops: CDR1 GTSNPN, CDR2 SVGIG (reference sequence). The CDR3 has 15 residues. The CDR3 loop reads CAWSAVAGRNEKLFF. The CDR3 DNA sequence: TGTGCCTGGAGCGCAGTCGCCGGGAGAAATGAAAAACTGTTTTTT. The entire variable domain, with the rest obtained from reference TRBV30 and TRBJ1-4, is as follows: SQTIHQWPATLVQPVGSPLSLECTVEGTSNPNLYWYRQAAGRGLQLLFYSVGIGQISSEVPQNLSASRPQDRQFILSSKKLLLSDSGFYLCAWSAVAGRNEKLFFGSGTQLSVL.

CDR3: CASSPGQGHTEAFF. The DNA of the CDR3 is TGTGCCAGCAGTCCGGGACAGGGGCACACTGAAGCTTTCTTT. This rearrangement joins TRBV7-3 to TRBJ1-1; 10 bases are a match to TRBD1. The V and J ends lost 6 bases and 3 bases, in that order; junction bases with no gene match: 4. Looked up from germline, CDR1 is SGHTA and CDR2 is FQGTGA. This CDR3 comprises 14 residues.

This clone was detected once. The rearrangement links TRBV18 to TRBJ1-4; D remains unclear. Germline loops: CDR1 KGHSH, CDR2 LQKENI. The CDR3 runs to 14 residues. V was shortened by 4 bases and J by 3 bases, with 9 bases between the two germline ends. The CDR3 region is CASSQQRSNEKLFF. CDR3 nucleotides: TGTGCCAGCTCACAACAGCGGTCTAATGAAAAACTGTTTTTT.

As for this clone: The same CDR3 is also encoded by other DNA sequences in this sample. The rearrangement joins TRBV18 to TRBJ2-2; 11 bases are shared with TRBD1. Losses at the gene ends were 3 bases for V and 2 bases for J; bases not matched to a gene: 2. The length of the CDR3 is 16 residues. Germline V CDR1 and CDR2: KGHSH, LQKENI. The CDR3 nucleotides read TGTGCCAGCTCACCCAGGACAGGGGGCAACACCGGGGAGCTGTTTTTT. Its protein product is CASSPRTGGNTGELFF.

The chain combines TRBV28 with TRBJ2-5, with 9 bases aligning to TRBD1. The ends lost 6 bases at V and 5 bases at J; junction bases unmatched: 10. The CDR3 has 15 amino acids. Germline V CDR1 and CDR2: MDHEN, SYDVKM. CDR3 in amino acids: CASRPTGGVPETQYF. CDR3 bases: TGTGCCAGCAGGCCAACAGGGGGCGTCCCCGAGACCCAGTACTTC. The whole variable domain, filled in from reference TRBV28 and TRBJ2-5, reads DVKVTQSSRYLVKRTGEKVFLECVQDMDHENMFWYRQDPGLGLRLIYFSYDVKMKEKGDIPEGYSVSREKKERFSLILESASTNQTSMYLCASRPTGGVPETQYFGPGTRLLVL.

V usage is TRBV28 and J usage is TRBJ2-7, with a tentative D call TRBD2 (5 bases). The CDR3 spans 15 residues. Germline V CDR1 and CDR2: MDHEN, SYDVKM. V was pared by 3 bases and J by 7 bases, with 19 bases between. The DNA of the CDR3 is TGTGCCAGCAGTTTTGCTAGCCCCGCGGCGGGTGAGCAGTACTTC. Protein product: CASSFASPAAGEQYF.

This chain joins TRBV4-2 and TRBJ1-1; D is ambiguous. The CDR3 is 20 amino acids. Germline lookup yields CDR1 LGHNA and CDR2 YNFKEQ. V lost 0 bases, J lost 1 base, and 24 bases lay in between. Here the CDR3 reads CASSQEPFNSAGGRNTEAFF. The CDR3 coding sequence is TGTGCCAGCAGCCAAGAGCCCTTTAATTCGGCAGGTGGCCGGAACACTGAAGCTTTCTTT.

In its sample, this clone was seen once. This CDR3 reads CASSYAGRNQPQHF. CDR3 bases: TGTGCCAGCAGCTATGCAGGGCGCAATCAGCCCCAGCATTTT. The rearrangement uses TRBV7-2 and TRBJ1-5, with D possibly matching TRBD1 (5 bases). Germline assignment: CDR1 SGHTA and CDR2 FQGNSA. With 4 bases removed from V and 2 bases from J, the gap between germline ends came to 9 bases. The CDR3 covers 14 residues.

This clone has just one count. This rearrangement joins TRBV5-1 to TRBJ1-2, with D maybe TRBD1 (6 bases). V was pared by 4 bases and J by 13 bases, with 23 bases between. CDR1 SGHRS and CDR2 YFSETQ come from the germline V gene. The CDR3 is 14 residues long. CDR3 sequence: CASSPSLDRLFSTF. CDR3 nucleotides: TGCGCCAGCAGCCCGTCGTTGGACAGACTTTTTAGCACCTTC. Variable domain in full (rest from reference TRBV5-1 and TRBJ1-2): KAGVTQTPRYLIKTRGQQVTLSCSPISGHRSVSWYQQTPGQGLQFLFEYFSETQRNKGNFPGRFSGRQFSNSRSEMNVSTLELGDSALYLCASSPSLDRLFSTFGSGTRLTVV.

V gene TRBV10-3 combines with J gene TRBJ1-3, with D unresolved. This CDR3 is 16 amino acids long. Germline CDR1 is ENHRY and CDR2 is SYGVKD. V was pared by 4 bases and J by 2 bases, with 15 bases between. CDR3 loop: CAISGVPASPGNTIYF. The CDR3 DNA sequence: TGTGCCATCAGTGGAGTTCCGGCTAGTCCTGGAAACACCATATATTTT.

V and J are TRBV5-1 and TRBJ1-6, with 7 nucleotides matching TRBD1. V shed 5 bases and J 7 bases; nucleotides not matched to a gene: 9. CDR3 length: 15 residues. In germline, CDR1 is SGHRS, CDR2 YFSETQ. The CDR3 DNA follows: TGCGCCAGCAGACCTACCGGGACAGTGAATTCACCCCTCCACTTT. It is translated as CASRPTGTVNSPLHF.

The V and J genes are TRBV28 and TRBJ1-1; the D is unclear. CDR1 and CDR2 from the germline V gene are MDHEN and SYDVKM. Deletions cut 1 base from V and 0 bases from J, with 9 bases between. The CDR3 consists of 15 residues. The CDR3 region is CASSLSAGMNTEAFF. DNA for the CDR3: TGTGCCAGCAGTTTATCGGCAGGCATGAACACTGAAGCTTTCTTT. Full variable domain (missing parts from reference TRBV28 and TRBJ1-1): DVKVTQSSRYLVKRTGEKVFLECVQDMDHENMFWYRQDPGLGLRLIYFSYDVKMKEKGDIPEGYSVSREKKERFSLILESASTNQTSMYLCASSLSAGMNTEAFFGQGTRLTVV.